Presented here are 21 T cell receptor beta chains from one specimen sequenced in a study of blood T cell repertoires in COVID-19. Repertoires were generated with immunoSEQ multiplex PCR, while TCRdb's copy carries only in-frame clones and drops some. In the table there are under 400,000 clones, 88% of which are singletons. Sample: PBMCs or T cells enriched from blood (not recorded which). These receptor sequences come from a woman in her 30s who had been exposed to COVID-19.

The gene calls are TRBV19 and TRBJ2-7, with D maybe TRBD1 (5 bases). CDR3 length: 15 amino acids. V was clipped by 5 bases and J by 6 bases, with 20 bases between them. CDR1 LNHDA and CDR2 SQIVND come from the germline V gene (reference sequence). The CDR3 DNA reads TGTGCCAGTAGTCCCGACAGTTGGAAGGGTCGCGAGCAGTACTTC. Translation gives CASSPDSWKGREQYF.

The V call is TRBV29-1, the J call TRBJ2-3, with D uncertain. V shed 3 bases and J shed 0 bases, with 16 bases lying between them. CDR3 length: 16 amino acids. Germline V gene data show CDR1 as SQVTM and CDR2 as ANQGSEA. CDR3 loop: CSVDQSRATSTDTQYF. The CDR3 nucleotides are TGCAGCGTTGATCAAAGCCGCGCAACTAGCACAGATACGCAGTATTTT.

This clone was observed a handful of times. The chain recombines TRBV19 with TRBJ2-7, with 13 bases lining up with TRBD2. Germline loops: CDR1 LNHDA, CDR2 SQIVND (reference sequence). V lost 4 bases and J lost 5; bases outside the gene matches: 11. This CDR3 spans 17 amino acids. The CDR3 reads CASSTRRTSGSGNEQYF. In nucleotides, the CDR3 is TGTGCCAGTAGTACCCGGAGGACTAGCGGGAGTGGAAACGAGCAGTACTTC.

V usage is TRBV28 and J usage is TRBJ1-2; TRBD1 agrees at 10 bases. With V trimmed by 8 bases and J by 6 bases, 15 bases remained unmatched. Germline CDR1 reads MDHEN; CDR2 reads SYDVKM. The CDR3 has 16 residues. CDR3 residues: CASDRISGQGKDGYTF. The CDR3 DNA follows: TGTGCCAGCGATCGTATTTCGGGACAGGGGAAGGATGGCTACACCTTC.

This clone has a handful of counts. The chain combines TRBV28 with TRBJ1-5, with a possible D match to TRBD1 (6 bases). This CDR3 is built from 14 residues. Between the trimmed V and J ends, which lost 7 bases and 11 bases, there was a span of 21 bases. The germline CDR1 and CDR2 sequences are MDHEN and SYDVKM. The CDR3 bases are TGTGCCAGCACCCGGGGGGCCGCAACGGGGGCCCAGCATTTT. Encoded protein: CASTRGAATGAQHF.

This clone was seen once. Germline and junction disagree at one end, which may indicate a read error. The chain employs TRBV7-7 and TRBJ2-4; no clear D gene. CDR3 size: 15 residues. The germline CDR1 and CDR2 sequences are SSHAT and FNYEAQ (reference sequence). This CDR3 is CASSLNTLAKNIQYF. CDR3 DNA sequence: TGTGCTAGCAGCTTAAACACCTTAGCCAAAAACATTCAGTACTTC.

In its sample, this clone was seen once. The gene calls are TRBV18 and TRBJ1-1; D not resolved. Between the trimmed V and J ends, which lost 5 bases and 1 base, there was a span of 11 bases. The germline CDR1 and CDR2 sequences are KGHSH and LQKENI. This CDR3 spans 14 amino acids. In DNA form, the CDR3 reads TGTGCCAGCTCAGAGAACGGAGGGAACACTGAAGCTTTCTTT. Encoded protein: CASSENGGNTEAFF.

The chain recombines TRBV3-1 (or the pseudogene TRBV3-2) with TRBJ1-3; TRBD1 matches 7 bases. Trimming cost V 4 bases and J 3 bases; bases outside gene matches: 3. The CDR3 covers 14 residues. Per the germline V gene, CDR1 is LGHDT and CDR2 is YNNKEL (reference sequence). This CDR3 is CASSPGTVGNTIYF. CDR3 bases: TGTGCCAGCAGCCCCGGGACAGTTGGAAACACCATATATTTT.

This chain uses TRBV5-1 with TRBJ2-3, with 7 bases that match TRBD2. The CDR3 contains 16 residues. Trimming at V came to 4 bases and at J to 0 bases, leaving 8 bases not matched to a gene. Germline CDR1 SGHRS, CDR2 YFSETQ. The CDR3 DNA follows: TGCGCCAGCAGCGAAAACGGGAGGACTAGCACAGATACGCAGTATTTT. This encodes CASSENGRTSTDTQYF.

The chain carries TRBV6-5 and TRBJ1-2; TRBD1 aligns across 9 bases. Per the germline V gene, CDR1 is MNHEY and CDR2 is SVGAGI. The CDR3 has 12 residues. V gave up 4 bases and J gave up 6 bases; unmatched junction bases: 0. CDR3: CASSWTGDGYTF. Here the CDR3 DNA reads TGTGCCAGCAGTTGGACAGGGGATGGCTACACCTTC.

This clone turned up a few times. This rearrangement joins TRBV5-4 to TRBJ1-6; the match to TRBD1 covers 7 bases. V gave up 0 bases and J gave up 11 bases; unmatched junction bases: 14. CDR1 is SGHNT and CDR2 is YYREEE in the germline V gene (reference sequence). CDR3 length equals 17 residues. The CDR3, as DNA: TGTGCCAGCAGCTTGGATGGGACAGCCGACTGGAGGACACCCCTCCACTTT. It is translated as CASSLDGTADWRTPLHF.

This rearrangement joins TRBV9 to TRBJ2-3, with D possibly TRBD2 on 5 matching bases. The germline V and J ends were trimmed by 2 bases and 6 bases, with 13 bases remaining between them. Germline V lookup: CDR1 SGDLS, CDR2 YYNGEE. This CDR3 is 14 amino acids long. CDR3 protein: CASSVYPGGDTQYF. The CDR3 nucleotides are TGTGCCAGCAGCGTTTACCCAGGAGGTGATACGCAGTATTTT.

This clone has just a few counts. The rearrangement joins TRBV11-2 to TRBJ1-2, with 9 bases matching TRBD1. Unmatched junction bases numbered 8, after V lost 0 bases and J lost 3 bases. The CDR3 totals 17 residues. Germline V gene sequence: CDR1 SGHAT, CDR2 FQNNGV. The CDR3 nucleotides are TGTGCCAGCAGCTTAGATAGGTGGACAGGGGAGCACTATGGCTACACCTTC. Its protein product is CASSLDRWTGEHYGYTF.

This chain connects TRBV5-1 to TRBJ2-1; D not resolved. This CDR3 comprises 13 residues. Germline V lookup: CDR1 SGHRS, CDR2 YFSETQ. V was clipped by 0 bases and J by 3 bases, with 4 bases between them. DNA for the CDR3: TGCGCCAGCAGCTTGGTGAGCTACAATGAGCAGTTCTTC. Encoded protein: CASSLVSYNEQFF.

V is TRBV3-1 (or the pseudogene TRBV3-2) and J is TRBJ1-5; TRBD1 aligns across 7 bases. Germline trimming cut 4 bases from V and 0 bases from J; bases unmatched to any gene: 3. Germline V gives CDR1 LGHDT, CDR2 YNNKEL (reference sequence). The CDR3 loop spans 15 amino acids. CDR3 loop: CASSLGTDSNQPQHF. The CDR3 DNA reads TGTGCCAGCAGCCTGGGGACAGATAGCAATCAGCCCCAGCATTTT.

This chain uses TRBV19 with TRBJ2-1; 12 bases line up with TRBD2. V lost 3 bases and J lost 6; bases outside the gene matches: 0. CDR1 is LNHDA and CDR2 is SQIVND in the germline V gene (reference sequence). The CDR3 spans 14 residues. CDR3 sequence reads: CASSMTSGGNEQFF. The CDR3 nucleotides read TGTGCCAGTAGTATGACTAGCGGGGGCAATGAGCAGTTCTTC.

The chain joins TRBV28 to TRBJ2-6; D is undetermined. CDR3 length: 15 residues. CDR1 is MDHEN, CDR2 SYDVKM, per germline. The V end lost 9 bases, the J end lost 1 base, and 13 bases lay between the germline ends. The CDR3 nucleotides are TGTGCCAGTGACAAGTCCCAGTCTGGGGCCAACGTCCTGACTTTC. It specifies CASDKSQSGANVLTF. Looking up the rest from reference TRBV28 and TRBJ2-6 gives the full variable domain: DVKVTQSSRYLVKRTGEKVFLECVQDMDHENMFWYRQDPGLGLRLIYFSYDVKMKEKGDIPEGYSVSREKKERFSLILESASTNQTSMYLCASDKSQSGANVLTFGAGSRLTVL.

V and J are TRBV5-1 and TRBJ2-1, with TRBD2 matching 7 bases. Looked up from germline, CDR1 is SGHRS and CDR2 is YFSETQ. This CDR3 is built from 16 residues. Losses at the gene ends were 4 bases for V and 6 bases for J; bases not matched to a gene: 13. The CDR3 DNA reads TGCGCCAGCAGCCTAGGACTAGGATCCCACACCAATGAGCAGTTCTTC. Amino acid sequence: CASSLGLGSHTNEQFF.

This sequence joins TRBV2 and TRBJ1-2; D ambiguous. The V gene's germline CDR1 is SNHLY and CDR2 FYNNEI. This CDR3 is 13 amino acids long. Trimming pared 4 bases from V and 4 bases from J, leaving 10 bases between. CDR3 sequence reads: CASSGWSGYGYTF. The CDR3 DNA sequence: TGTGCCAGCAGTGGTTGGTCCGGCTATGGCTACACCTTC.

The rearrangement joins TRBV5-1 to TRBJ2-2; a weak D match, TRBD1 (5 bases). The V gene lost 5 bases and the J gene lost 5 bases, with 13 bases spanning the gap. Germline CDR1 and CDR2: SGHRS and YFSETQ. The length of the CDR3 is 14 residues. CDR3 residues: CASRSQTVTGELFF. DNA of the CDR3: TGCGCCAGCAGATCTCAGACAGTAACCGGGGAGCTGTTTTTT.

This rearrangement joins TRBV2 to TRBJ2-7, with 9 bases matching TRBD2. After removal of 6 bases from V and 4 bases from J, the junction contained 7 bases not matched to a gene. The germline CDR1 and CDR2 sequences are SNHLY and FYNNEI. The CDR3 length is 14 residues. DNA of the CDR3: TGTGCCAGCAGGGTAGCGGGAGAGGTTTACGAGCAGTACTTC. This translates into CASRVAGEVYEQYF.